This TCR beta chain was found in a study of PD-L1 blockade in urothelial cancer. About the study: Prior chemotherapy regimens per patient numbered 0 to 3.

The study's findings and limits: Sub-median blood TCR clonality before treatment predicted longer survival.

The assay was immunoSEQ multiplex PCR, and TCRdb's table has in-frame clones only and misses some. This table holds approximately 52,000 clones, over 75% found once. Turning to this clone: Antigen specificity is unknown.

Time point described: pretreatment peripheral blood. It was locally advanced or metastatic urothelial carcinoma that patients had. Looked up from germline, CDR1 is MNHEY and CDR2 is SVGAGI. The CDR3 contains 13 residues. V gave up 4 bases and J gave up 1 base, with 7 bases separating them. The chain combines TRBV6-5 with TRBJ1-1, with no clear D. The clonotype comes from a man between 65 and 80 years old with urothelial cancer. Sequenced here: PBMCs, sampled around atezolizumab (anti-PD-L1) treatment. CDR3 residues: CASSSTANTEAFF. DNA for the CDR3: TGTGCCAGCAGTTCGACTGCGAACACTGAAGCTTTCTTT.